This TCR beta chain was captured in a study of shared clonotypes between healthy human individuals. Study background: The study enrolled a couple of women and a few men aged 18 to 49. Whole-study results and caveats: Rarefaction indicated that sorted-subset sequencing remained incomplete although depth was large. Only blood was sampled; tissue repertoires likely differ.

A remark on this clone: As yet, its antigen is unknown.

Measured with immunoSEQ multiplex PCR; TCRdb has only the in-frame clones, and not every one. The sample contains some 2 million clones, approximately 94% of which appear only once. Cells designated naive CD8 were CD45RO-negative and were positively selected for CCR7, with terminally differentiated effector memory CD45RA+ cells excluded. Donors comprised healthy HIV-negative adults lacking recent acute infections or vaccinations. Sequenced: naive CD8+ T cells sorted from blood. The origin of this receptor is a man aged 18 to 30 in good health.

CDR3 residues: CASRPILGAYNEQFF. The CDR3 DNA reads TGTGCCAGCAGACCCATCCTAGGGGCCTACAATGAGCAGTTCTTC. This chain links TRBV6-5 with TRBJ2-1; weak D call: TRBD1 (5 bases). V gave up 6 bases and J gave up 2 bases, with 14 bases separating them. In germline, CDR1 is MNHEY, CDR2 SVGAGI. The CDR3 is made up of 15 amino acids.